The 4 T cell receptor beta chains below all came from one sample that was sequenced in a study of cytomegalovirus exposure and HLA in healthy donors. Researchers ran the PCR with 60 Vbeta and 13 Jbeta primers. Profiling relied on immunoSEQ multiplex PCR, and the TCRdb table lists in-frame clones only, not all of them. The repertoire holds about 35,000 clones, approximately 80% seen once, with about 3.5% in the top ten. The sample consisted of PBMCs. These receptor sequences come from a woman aged 18-29 years in good health and CMV-seronegative.

The genes are TRBV7-9 and TRBJ2-3, with D possibly matching TRBD2 (6 bases). Trimming removed 2 bases from V and 5 bases from J, with 11 bases in between. The length of the CDR3 is 14 residues. Per germline, CDR1 SEHNR and CDR2 FQNEAQ (reference sequence). CDR3 protein: CASSLKGRGDTQYF. As DNA, the CDR3 is TGTGCCAGCAGCTTAAAGGGGCGGGGAGATACGCAGTATTTT.

The V and J genes are TRBV19 and TRBJ1-1; 9 bases agree with TRBD1. With V trimmed by 6 bases and J by 1 base, 3 bases remained unmatched. The germline V gene encodes CDR1 LNHDA and CDR2 SQIVND (reference sequence). The CDR3 is 14 residues long. CDR3 bases: TGTGCCAGTAGCCTACAGGGGGCGAACACTGAAGCTTTCTTT. Its translation: CASSLQGANTEAFF. The full variable domain, completed using reference TRBV19 and TRBJ1-1, is DGGITQSPKYLFRKEGQNVTLSCEQNLNHDAMYWYRQDPGQGLRLIYYSQIVNDFQKGDIAEGYSVSREKKESFPLTVTSAQKNPTAFYLCASSLQGANTEAFFGQGTRLTVV.

This chain links TRBV6-5 with TRBJ2-3; D unresolved. Looked up from germline, CDR1 is MNHEY and CDR2 is SVGAGI. This CDR3 is built from 13 residues. Trimming left V 7 bases short and J 2 bases short, with 10 bases between. The CDR3 region is CASKSLATDTQYF. Here the CDR3 DNA reads TGTGCCAGCAAGTCATTAGCCACAGATACGCAGTATTTT.

This clone showed up just a few times. V and J are TRBV9 and TRBJ2-7; D is perhaps TRBD2 (6 bases). The CDR3 covers 15 residues. CDR1 SGDLS and CDR2 YYNGEE come from the germline V gene. The V end lost 3 bases, the J end lost 2 bases, and 15 bases lay between the germline ends. CDR3 residues: CASSGSGGLTYEQYF. The DNA of the CDR3 is TGTGCCAGCAGCGGCTCCGGGGGACTCACCTACGAGCAGTACTTC. The full variable domain, in which reference TRBV9 and TRBJ2-7 provide the parts outside the CDR3, is DSGVTQTPKHLITATGQRVTLRCSPRSGDLSVYWYQQSLDQGLQFLIQYYNGEERAKGNILERFSAQQFPDLHSELNLSSLELGDSALYFCASSGSGGLTYEQYFGPGTRLTVT.